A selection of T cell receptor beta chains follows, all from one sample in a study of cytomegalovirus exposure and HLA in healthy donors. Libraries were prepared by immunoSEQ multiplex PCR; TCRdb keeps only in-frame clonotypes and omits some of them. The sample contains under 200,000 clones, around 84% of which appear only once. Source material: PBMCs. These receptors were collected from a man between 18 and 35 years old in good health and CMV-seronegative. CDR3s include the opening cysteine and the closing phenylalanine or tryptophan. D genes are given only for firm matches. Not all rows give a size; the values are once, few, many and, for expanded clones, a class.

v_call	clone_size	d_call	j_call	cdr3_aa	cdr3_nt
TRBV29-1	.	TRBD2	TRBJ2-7	CSVELGDLAGGRYEQYF	TGCAGCGTTGAATTGGGGGATTTAGCGGGGGGCCGGTACGAGCAGTACTTC
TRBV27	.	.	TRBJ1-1	CASSSYMNTEAFF	TGTGCCAGCAGTTCGTATATGAACACTGAAGCTTTCTTT
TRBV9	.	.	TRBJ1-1	CASSQRGQMNTEAFF	TGTGCCAGCAGCCAAAGAGGACAGATGAACACTGAAGCTTTCTTT
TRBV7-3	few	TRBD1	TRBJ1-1	CASSRTGGTEAFF	TGTGCCAGCAGCCGAACAGGGGGCACTGAAGCTTTCTTT
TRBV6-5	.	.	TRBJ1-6	CASSFQGSYNSPLHF	TGTGCCAGCAGTTTCCAGGGATCCTATAATTCACCCCTCCACTTT
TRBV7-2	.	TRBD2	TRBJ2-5	CASSLVTGGVGTQYF	TGTGCCAGCAGCTTAGTAACGGGAGGGGTCGGGACCCAGTACTTC
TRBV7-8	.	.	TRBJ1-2	CASSLGGGAFYGYTF	TGTGCCAGCAGCTTAGGCGGTGGGGCCTTCTATGGCTACACCTTC
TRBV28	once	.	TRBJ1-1	CASLNRPNKAEAFF	TGTGCCAGCTTAAACAGGCCTAACAAAGCTGAAGCTTTCTTT
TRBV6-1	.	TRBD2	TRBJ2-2	CASKRTSNPGELFF	TGTGCCAGCAAAAGGACTAGCAATCCCGGGGAGCTGTTTTTT
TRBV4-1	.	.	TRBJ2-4	CASSQDPPGLPKNIQYF	TGCGCCAGCAGCCAAGATCCCCCAGGGTTGCCCAAAAACATTCAGTACTTC
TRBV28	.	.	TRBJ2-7	CASSFGPTYEQYF	TGTGCCAGCAGTTTTGGGCCGACCTACGAGCAGTACTTC
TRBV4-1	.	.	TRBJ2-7	CASSQENRLLLYEQYF	TGCGCCAGCAGCCAAGAAAATCGACTCCTTCTCTACGAGCAGTACTTC
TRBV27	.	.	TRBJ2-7	CASSLKSADEQYF	TGTGCCAGCAGTTTGAAGTCGGCGGACGAGCAGTACTTC
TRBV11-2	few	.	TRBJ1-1	CASSPRGGGGTEAFF	TGTGCCAGCAGCCCCCGTGGGGGGGGCGGCACTGAAGCTTTCTTT
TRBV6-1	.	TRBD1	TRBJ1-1	CASSARQGSTEAFF	TGTGCCAGCAGTGCCCGACAGGGGAGCACTGAAGCTTTCTTT
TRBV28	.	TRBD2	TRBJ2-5	CASSQLPGLGRGETQYF	TGTGCCAGCAGCCAATTGCCGGGACTAGGACGCGGGGAAACCCAGTACTTC
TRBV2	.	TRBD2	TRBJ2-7	CASSGPSGSIYEQYF	TGTGCCAGCAGTGGTCCTAGCGGGAGTATCTACGAGCAGTACTTC
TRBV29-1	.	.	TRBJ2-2	CSVNTAGFTGELFF	TGCAGCGTCAATACCGCAGGGTTCACCGGGGAGCTGTTTTTT
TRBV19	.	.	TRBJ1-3	CASSGQFSGNTIYF	TGTGCCAGTAGCGGACAGTTCTCTGGAAACACCATATATTTT
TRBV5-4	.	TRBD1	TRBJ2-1	CASSPWDRNNEQFF	TGTGCCAGCAGCCCCTGGGACAGAAACAATGAGCAGTTCTTC